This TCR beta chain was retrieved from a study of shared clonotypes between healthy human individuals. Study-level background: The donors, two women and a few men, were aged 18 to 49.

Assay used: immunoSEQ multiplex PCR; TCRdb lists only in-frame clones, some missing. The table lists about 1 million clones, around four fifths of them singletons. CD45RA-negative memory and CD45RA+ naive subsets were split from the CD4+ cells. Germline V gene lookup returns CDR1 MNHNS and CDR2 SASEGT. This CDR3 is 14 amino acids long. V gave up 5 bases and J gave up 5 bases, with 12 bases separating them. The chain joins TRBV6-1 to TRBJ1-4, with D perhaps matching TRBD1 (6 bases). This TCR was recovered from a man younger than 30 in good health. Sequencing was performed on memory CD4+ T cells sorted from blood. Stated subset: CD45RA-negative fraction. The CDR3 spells CASSRGGENEKLFF. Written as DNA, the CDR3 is TGTGCCAGCAGTAGGGGGGGGGAAAATGAAAAACTGTTTTTT.